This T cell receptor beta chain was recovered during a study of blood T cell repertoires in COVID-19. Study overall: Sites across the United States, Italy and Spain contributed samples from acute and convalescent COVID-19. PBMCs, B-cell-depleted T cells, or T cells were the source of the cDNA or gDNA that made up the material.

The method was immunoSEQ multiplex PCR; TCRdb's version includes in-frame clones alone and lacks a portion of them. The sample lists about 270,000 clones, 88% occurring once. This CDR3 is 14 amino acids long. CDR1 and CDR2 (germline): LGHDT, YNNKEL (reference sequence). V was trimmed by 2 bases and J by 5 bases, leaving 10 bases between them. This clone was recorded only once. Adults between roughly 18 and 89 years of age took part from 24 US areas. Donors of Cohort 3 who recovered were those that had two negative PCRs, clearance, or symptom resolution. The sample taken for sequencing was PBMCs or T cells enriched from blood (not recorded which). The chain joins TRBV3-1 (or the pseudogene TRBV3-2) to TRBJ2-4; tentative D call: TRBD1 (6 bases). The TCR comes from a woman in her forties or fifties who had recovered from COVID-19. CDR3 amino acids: CASSQRDKENIQYF. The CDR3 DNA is TGTGCCAGCAGCCAAAGGGACAAAGAAAACATTCAGTACTTC.